These T cell receptor beta chains were read from a single sample in a study of tumor-infiltrating lymphocytes in primary liver carcinoma. TCRdb reanalysed the multiplex PCR reads using MiXCR and keeps one entry per CDR3 protein. The table shows nearly 50,000 distinct CDR3 sequences, with 70% to 85% occurring only once. The sequenced sample was liver tumor tissue from sampling region 3. The receptor source for this set is a man aged 40-55 years with primary liver carcinoma and hepatitis B virus infection. CDR3s include the opening cysteine and the closing phenylalanine or tryptophan. D genes are given only for firm matches. Clone size is given for some rows only: seen once, a few or many times, or a class if the clone is expanded.

>TRBJ2-5|-|-|TRBV6-5
TGTGCCAGCAGTTACTCGGGTCAAAGTGTCCAAGAGACTCAGTACTTC
CASSYSGQSVQETQYF
>TRBJ2-3|-|-|TRBV6-5
TGTGCCAGCAATCTGGTGGGAGATACTACATATACGCAGTATTTT
CASNLVGDTTYTQYF
>TRBJ2-7|-|-|TRBV18
TGTGCCAGCTCACCACCGAACAGATTGGCGCCGTACTTC
CASSPPNRLAPYF
>TRBJ2-5|TRBD2|once|TRBV7-3
TGTGTCAGCAGCTTGGGGGGACTAGCCCAAGAGACCCAGTACTTC
CVSSLGGLAQETQYF
>TRBJ2-1|-|-|TRBV11-2
TGTGCCAGCAGCTTGGATATCGGATTAGCCGTGGGTGAGCTGTTCTTC
CASSLDIGLAVGELFF
>TRBJ2-3|-|-|TRBV10-3
TGTGCCGTCAGTGATAGAGCGGGCACGGATACGCAGTATTTT
CAVSDRAGTDTQYF
>TRBJ2-3|-|medium-sized|TRBV6-6
TGTGCCAGCAGTTTCCTAGCAGGAACAGATACGCAGTATTTT
CASSFLAGTDTQYF
>TRBJ2-1|-|-|TRBV6-2/TRBV6-3
TGTGTCAGCAGTTCCGAAGGCGGGTGCAATGAGCAGTTCTTC
CVSSSEGGCNEQFF
>TRBJ2-3|TRBD2|many|TRBV10-3
TGTGCCATCAGTGAGGCCGCAGGCGGGAGGAAAGGGGATACGCAGTATTTT
CAISEAAGGRKGDTQYF
>TRBJ2-2|-|-|TRBV5-6
TGTGCCAGCAGCTTGGACGTGGACGGGGTTAACACCGGGGAGCTGTTCTTT
CASSLDVDGVNTGELFF